The text below deals with one T cell receptor beta chain. Its antigen is as yet unknown. V lost 4 bases and J lost 7; bases outside the gene matches: 11. Germline CDR1 and CDR2: GTSNPN and SVGIG (reference sequence). This CDR3 has 14 residues. The primer mix had 60 Vbeta and 13 Jbeta primers. TCRdb's copy holds only in-frame clones and misses some; the assay was immunoSEQ multiplex PCR. The sample has more than 95,000 clones, roughly three quarters seen once. The sample originates from a study of cytomegalovirus exposure and HLA in healthy donors. The wider study: An early data release held tens of millions of unique TCRs from HLA-typed donors. General observations from the study: It emerged from a later analysis that several of the most significant clusters appeared to be linked to common viral pathogens.

The chain joins TRBV30 to TRBJ2-5; 8 bases agree with TRBD1. This sequence was found in a male donor in good health and CMV-seronegative. The sample consisted of PBMCs. CDR3 DNA sequence: TGTGCCTGGACAGTCAGGGGGCGAGGCTCGACCCAGTACTTC. Its protein is CAWTVRGRGSTQYF.